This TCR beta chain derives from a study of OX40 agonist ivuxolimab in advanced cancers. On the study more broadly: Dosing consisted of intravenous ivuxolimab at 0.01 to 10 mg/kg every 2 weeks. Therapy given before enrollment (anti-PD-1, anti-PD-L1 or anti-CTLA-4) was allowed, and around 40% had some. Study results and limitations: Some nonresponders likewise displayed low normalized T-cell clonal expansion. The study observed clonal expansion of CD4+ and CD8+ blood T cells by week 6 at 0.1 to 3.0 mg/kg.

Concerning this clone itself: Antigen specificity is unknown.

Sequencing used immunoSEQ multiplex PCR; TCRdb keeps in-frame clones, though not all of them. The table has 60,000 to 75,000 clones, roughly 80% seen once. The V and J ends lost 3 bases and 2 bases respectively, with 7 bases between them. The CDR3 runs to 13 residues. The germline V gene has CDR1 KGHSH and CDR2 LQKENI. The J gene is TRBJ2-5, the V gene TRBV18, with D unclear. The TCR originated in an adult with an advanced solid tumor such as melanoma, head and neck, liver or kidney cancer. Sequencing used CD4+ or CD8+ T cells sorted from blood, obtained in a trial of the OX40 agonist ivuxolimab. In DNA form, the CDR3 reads TGTGCCAGCTCACCTCTAATTCAAGAGACCCAGTACTTC. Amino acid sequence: CASSPLIQETQYF.